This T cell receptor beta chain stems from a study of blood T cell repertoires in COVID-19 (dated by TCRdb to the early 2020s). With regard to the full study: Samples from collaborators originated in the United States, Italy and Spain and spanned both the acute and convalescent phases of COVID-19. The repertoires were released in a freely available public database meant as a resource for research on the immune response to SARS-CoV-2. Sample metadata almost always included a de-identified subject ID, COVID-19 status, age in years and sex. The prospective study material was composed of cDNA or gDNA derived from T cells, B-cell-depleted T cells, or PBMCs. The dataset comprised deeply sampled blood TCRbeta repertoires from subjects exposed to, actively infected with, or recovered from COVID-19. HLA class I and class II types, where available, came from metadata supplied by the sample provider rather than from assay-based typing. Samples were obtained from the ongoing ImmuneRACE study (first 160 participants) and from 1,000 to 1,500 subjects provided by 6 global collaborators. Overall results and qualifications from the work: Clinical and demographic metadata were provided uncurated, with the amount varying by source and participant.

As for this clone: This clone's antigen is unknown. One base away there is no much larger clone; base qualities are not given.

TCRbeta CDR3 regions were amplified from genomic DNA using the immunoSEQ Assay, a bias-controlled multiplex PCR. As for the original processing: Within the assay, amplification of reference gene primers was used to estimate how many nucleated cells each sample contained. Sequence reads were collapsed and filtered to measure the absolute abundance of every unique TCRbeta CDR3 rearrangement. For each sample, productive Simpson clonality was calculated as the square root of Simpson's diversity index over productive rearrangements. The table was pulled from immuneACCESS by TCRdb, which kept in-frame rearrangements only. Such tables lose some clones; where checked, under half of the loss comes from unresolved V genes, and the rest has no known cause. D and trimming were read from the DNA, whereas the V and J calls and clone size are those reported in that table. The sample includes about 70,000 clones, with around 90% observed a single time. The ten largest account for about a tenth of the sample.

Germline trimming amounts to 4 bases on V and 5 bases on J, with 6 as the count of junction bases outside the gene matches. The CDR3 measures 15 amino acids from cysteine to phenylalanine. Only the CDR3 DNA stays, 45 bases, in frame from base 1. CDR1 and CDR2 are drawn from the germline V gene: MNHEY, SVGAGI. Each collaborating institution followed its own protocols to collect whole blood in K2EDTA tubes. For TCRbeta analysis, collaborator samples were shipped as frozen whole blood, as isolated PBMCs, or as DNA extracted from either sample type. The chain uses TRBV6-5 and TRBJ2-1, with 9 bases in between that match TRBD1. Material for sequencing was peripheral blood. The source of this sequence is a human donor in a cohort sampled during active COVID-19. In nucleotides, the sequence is TGTGCCAGCAGTTCGACAGGGGGGAACCACAATGAGCAGTTCTTC. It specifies CASSSTGGNHNEQFF.